This paragraph covers one TCR beta chain sequence. Its matching antigen is unknown. The sample is drawn from a study of neoadjuvant nivolumab and ipilimumab in lung cancer. Broader study findings: Only two of four nivolumab-treated tumors gained richness and clonality by surgery. TCR clonality did not significantly correlate with pathologic tumor regression.

Repertoires were generated with immunoSEQ multiplex PCR, while TCRdb's copy carries only in-frame clones and drops some. The sample gives over 45,000 clones, around 89% of which show up once; 3.7% is in the top ten. This CDR3 comprises 15 residues. The V end was cut by 3 bases, the J end by 3 bases, with 12 bases between. Germline loops: CDR1 SGHTA, CDR2 FQGNSA. The TCR comes from an adult with non-small cell lung cancer. Some clones in this sample may be carry-over from other donors' samples. The genes are TRBV7-2 and TRBJ1-3; maybe TRBD1 (6 bases). The starting material was blood, obtained before neoadjuvant nivolumab, alone or with ipilimumab. CDR3 nucleotide sequence: TGTGCCAGCAGCTTGGGAAACAGGGTTGGAAACACCATATATTTT. Amino acids: CASSLGNRVGNTIYF.